The 29 T cell receptor beta chains given below trace back to one sample, sequenced in a study of identical twins (dated by TCRdb to 2016 to 2018). The protocol used for the library was 5' RACE. TCRdb shows the sequencer as Illumina HiSeq 2000. The public reads were reprocessed in TCRdb via fastp at Q25 and MiXCR, keeping in-frame beta chains. Rows matching on CDR3 protein sequence are summarized as one entry with the most common DNA and genes. The sample table records fewer than 250,000 distinct CDR3 sequences; roughly 9.4% of these occur just once. Together, the top ten hold 4.5% to 5.5% of the sample. The sequenced sample consisted of memory (CD45RO+) T cells sorted from blood. The cell subset or site label, read with the paper, signifies: CD45RO+ enriched T cells. These receptors came from a woman aged 18-30 years in good health.

The chain's CDR3 is CASSLATGDYEQYF. The CDR3 DNA reads TGTGCCAGCAGCTTAGCGACGGGGGACTACGAGCAGTACTTC. V gene TRBV7-2 combines with J gene TRBJ2-7; TRBD2 might be the D (6 bases). CDR3 length equals 14 residues. The germline CDR1 and CDR2 sequences are SGHTA and FQGNSA. The V end lost 0 bases, the J end lost 3 bases, and 9 bases lay between the germline ends.

This clonotype was counted only a few times. The rearrangement joins TRBV18 to TRBJ2-7; 13 bases are a match to TRBD2. Germline V gene lookup returns CDR1 KGHSH and CDR2 LQKENI. This CDR3 is 17 amino acids long. Trimming took 4 bases from V and 1 from J; bases not matched to a gene: 7. CDR3 region: CASSRTSGGATSYEQYF. DNA of the CDR3: TGTGCCAGCTCACGCACTAGCGGGGGGGCCACGTCCTACGAGCAGTACTTC.

This clonotype was detected a few times. This chain uses TRBV7-2 with TRBJ2-3; D not resolved. There are 12 residues in the CDR3. Germline V gene sequence: CDR1 SGHTA, CDR2 FQGNSA. With 5 bases removed from V and 8 bases from J, the gap between germline ends came to 11 bases. The CDR3 DNA reads as TGTGCCAGCAGCCAGAGGCCCGGTACGCAGTATTTT. Protein: CASSQRPGTQYF.

This clonotype came up a few times. This sequence joins TRBV6-2 or TRBV6-3 and TRBJ2-7; possibly TRBD2 for D (8 bases). Trimming pared 2 bases from V and 6 bases from J, leaving 20 bases between. The germline gives CDR1 MNHEY, CDR2 SVGEGT. The CDR3 has 16 amino acids. The CDR3 reads CASSYRGPAGVSEQYF. The CDR3 region has the DNA TGTGCCAGCAGTTACAGGGGGCCAGCGGGGGTCTCCGAGCAGTACTTC.

This clonotype was recorded a few times. The chain couples TRBV5-1 to TRBJ2-7; TRBD1 aligns across 7 bases. Trimming cost V 1 base and J 5 bases; bases outside gene matches: 6. Germline CDR1 SGHRS, CDR2 YFSETQ. The CDR3 has 14 amino acids. DNA of the CDR3: TGCGCCAGCAGCTTGTTTTACAGGGGCAACGAGCAGTACTTC. It yields the protein CASSLFYRGNEQYF.

This rearrangement joins TRBV12-3 or TRBV12-4 to TRBJ2-1, with 7 bases lining up with TRBD2. The CDR3 consists of 14 residues. V lost 8 bases and J lost 4; bases outside the gene matches: 8. CDR3 bases: TGTGCCAGCTTATTAAGCGGGATTTACAATGAGCAGTTCTTC. Amino acid sequence: CASLLSGIYNEQFF.

This clonotype was seen a handful of times. The chain employs TRBV11-3 and TRBJ2-1; TRBD2 matches 9 bases. The CDR3 spans 15 residues. Per the germline V gene, CDR1 is SGHNT and CDR2 is YENEEA. The V gene end was trimmed by 5 bases and the J gene end by 5 bases; junction bases not matched to a gene: 7. CDR3 amino acids: CASSAGTSWNNEQFF. CDR3 DNA sequence: TGTGCCAGCAGCGCCGGGACTAGCTGGAACAATGAGCAGTTCTTC.

This clonotype was seen a few times. For the CDR3, the DNA is TGTGCCAGCAGCTGGCCTGGACAGGGGGTAAGCGAGCAGTACTTC. Protein sequence: CASSWPGQGVSEQYF. V usage is TRBV7-9 and J usage is TRBJ2-7, with 10 bases that match TRBD1. Germline V gene sequence: CDR1 SEHNR, CDR2 FQNEAQ (reference sequence). CDR3 length equals 15 residues. V was clipped by 4 bases and J by 6 bases; unmatched bases: 9.

This clonotype was counted ten times or more. V is TRBV20-1 and J is TRBJ2-5; D unclear. CDR1 and CDR2 (germline): DFQATT, SNEGSKA (reference sequence). CDR3 length: 12 residues. V lost 1 base and J 2 bases, leaving 5 bases between the germline ends. Here the CDR3 reads CSARVGQETQYF. DNA of the CDR3: TGCAGTGCTAGAGTCGGGCAAGAGACCCAGTACTTC.

The chain couples TRBV6-1 to TRBJ1-2, with a possible D match to TRBD1 (6 bases). Trimming stripped 4 bases from V and 4 bases from J, with 7 bases between. The V gene's germline CDR1 is MNHNS and CDR2 SASEGT. This CDR3 has 12 amino acids. CDR3 loop: CASSVRGYGYTF. Here the CDR3 DNA reads TGTGCCAGCAGTGTCAGGGGCTATGGCTACACCTTC.

This clonotype has only a few counts. The CDR3 nucleotides are TGTGCCAGCAGCCAAACCGGCACCGGGGAGCTGTTTTTT. Protein sequence: CASSQTGTGELFF. The chain carries TRBV3-1 and TRBJ2-2; D is unresolved. Trimming stripped 2 bases from V and 4 bases from J, with 5 bases between. Germline-derived CDR1 and CDR2 are LGHDT and YNNKEL (reference sequence). The CDR3 spans 13 residues.

This clonotype was detected many times. V gene TRBV29-1 combines with J gene TRBJ1-5, with D unresolved. CDR1 and CDR2 from the germline V gene are SQVTM and ANQGSEA. The CDR3 has 13 amino acids. V gave up 7 bases and J gave up 2 bases, with 12 bases separating them. The CDR3: CSAQPGGNQPQHF. The CDR3 DNA follows: TGCAGCGCCCAGCCAGGCGGCAATCAGCCCCAGCATTTT.

This clonotype has at least ten counts. The chain combines TRBV5-6 with TRBJ2-2; 7 bases agree with TRBD1. J lost 6 bases, V lost 2 bases, and 4 bases had no gene match. The CDR3 runs 14 residues. CDR1 and CDR2 (germline): SGHDT, YYEEEE. CDR3 residues: CASSFGTEAGELFF. CDR3 in DNA: TGTGCCAGCAGCTTTGGGACAGAGGCCGGGGAGCTGTTTTTT.

Comments on this clonotype: The germline gene is not matched at one end of the junction; a read error may be the cause. J is TRBJ2-1 and V is TRBV14, with 8 bases that match TRBD1. The CDR3 length is 15 residues. The germline gives CDR1 SGHDN, CDR2 FVKESK. The CDR3, as DNA: TGTGCCAGCAGCCAAGATAGTGGTCAGGACAGGGAGCACTTCTTC. Translated, it gives CASSQDSGQDREHFF.

The chain combines TRBV20-1 with TRBJ1-6; D is ambiguous. V lost 1 base to trimming and J lost 5 bases, with 3 bases between them. CDR3 length equals 12 residues. CDR1 is DFQATT, CDR2 SNEGSKA, per germline (reference sequence). This CDR3 reads CSARVDNSPLHF. DNA of the CDR3: TGCAGTGCTAGAGTTGATAATTCACCCCTCCACTTT.

This chain uses TRBV12-3 or TRBV12-4 with TRBJ2-1, with D perhaps TRBD1 (5 bases). V lost 6 bases to trimming and J lost 5 bases, with 17 bases between them. The length of the CDR3 is 15 residues. CDR3 bases: TGTGCCAGCAGAAAGGCAGCAGGGCCCAACAATGAGCAGTTCTTC. It encodes CASRKAAGPNNEQFF.

The sample holds many counts of this clonotype. CDR3 amino acids: CASSLDTPDTQYF. In nucleotides, the CDR3 is TGCGCCAGCAGCTTGGACACCCCAGATACGCAGTATTTT. The rearrangement uses TRBV5-1 and TRBJ2-3; the D is unclear. In germline, CDR1 is SGHRS, CDR2 YFSETQ. Between the trimmed V and J ends, which lost 0 bases and 4 bases, there was a span of 6 bases. The CDR3 runs to 13 residues.

The CDR3 DNA reads TGTGCCAGCAGGGTGACAGGGGGCGGGTTTAGGGCCTACAATGAGCAGTTCTTC. Protein sequence: CASRVTGGGFRAYNEQFF. The rearrangement links TRBV12-3 or TRBV12-4 to TRBJ2-1; 10 bases are shared with TRBD1. The ends lost 6 bases at V and 2 bases at J; junction bases unmatched: 13. The CDR3 contains 18 residues.

The chain employs TRBV12-3 or TRBV12-4 and TRBJ1-1, with 7 nucleotides matching TRBD1. J lost 1 base, V lost 5 bases, and 10 bases had no gene match. The CDR3 is 16 residues long. CDR3 sequence: CASSRDSSRGNTEAFF. The CDR3 nucleotides read TGTGCCAGCAGTCGGGACAGTAGTAGGGGGAACACTGAAGCTTTCTTT.

The genes are TRBV30 and TRBJ2-7; 7 bases line up with TRBD2. The V gene's germline CDR1 is GTSNPN and CDR2 SVGIG (reference sequence). This CDR3 is built from 13 residues. V lost 5 bases, J lost 6 bases, and 10 bases stayed unmatched. The CDR3 nucleotides read TGTGCCTGGGGTTGGGGCGGGAGTCGCGAGCAGTACTTC. As protein: CAWGWGGSREQYF.

This rearrangement joins TRBV7-6 to TRBJ2-1; D unclear. This CDR3 has 13 amino acids. Germline CDR1 reads SGHVS; CDR2 reads FNYEAQ. Trimming stripped 5 bases from V and 3 bases from J, with 8 bases between. The DNA for the CDR3 is TGTGCCAGCAGCGTGACTTACTACAATGAGCAGTTCTTC. Residues: CASSVTYYNEQFF.

The table lists this clonotype with many counts. The chain is built from TRBV5-1 and TRBJ2-1; a weak D match, TRBD1 (6 bases). V shed 3 bases and J shed 0 bases, with 16 bases lying between them. The germline gives CDR1 SGHRS, CDR2 YFSETQ. This CDR3 is built from 17 residues. CDR3 bases: TGCGCCAGCAGCTCCCATCCAGGGGTAGACTCCTACAATGAGCAGTTCTTC. Protein product: CASSSHPGVDSYNEQFF.

This chain connects TRBV11-3 to TRBJ2-1; 7 bases match TRBD2. V lost 0 bases, J lost 7 bases, and 3 bases stayed unmatched. This CDR3 contains 14 residues. CDR1 SGHNT and CDR2 YENEEA come from the germline V gene. CDR3 nucleotide sequence: TGTGCCAGCAGCTTAGAGGCGGGGGTGAATGAGCAGTTCTTC. Protein: CASSLEAGVNEQFF.

The V and J genes are TRBV3-1 and TRBJ2-1; 7 bases agree with TRBD1. The CDR3 covers 18 residues. Losses at the gene ends were 0 bases for V and 0 bases for J; bases not matched to a gene: 8. Looked up from germline, CDR1 is LGHDT and CDR2 is YNNKEL (reference sequence). The CDR3 loop reads CASSQDQGTDSSYNEQFF. The CDR3 DNA reads as TGTGCCAGCAGCCAAGATCAGGGGACAGATAGCTCCTACAATGAGCAGTTCTTC.

The chain employs TRBV20-1 and TRBJ2-7; TRBD2 agrees at 10 bases. CDR3 size: 15 residues. Germline assignment: CDR1 DFQATT and CDR2 SNEGSKA (reference sequence). V dropped 5 bases and J dropped 0; count of bases not matched to a gene: 7. CDR3 region: CSAYLAGGRSYEQYF. The CDR3 DNA follows: TGCAGTGCTTACTTAGCGGGAGGCCGCTCCTACGAGCAGTACTTC.

This clonotype was picked up many times. The V call is TRBV27, the J call TRBJ2-1, with D perhaps assigned TRBD1 or TRBD2 (5 bases each). This CDR3 spans 16 amino acids. V was cut by 6 bases and J by 1 base, with 16 bases left in between. CDR1 is MNHEY, CDR2 SMNVEV, per germline (reference sequence). CDR3 sequence: CASRNPGTVSYNEQFF. CDR3 DNA sequence: TGTGCCAGCAGAAACCCGGGGACCGTTTCCTACAATGAGCAGTTCTTC.

This clonotype appeared a few times. V usage is TRBV11-2 and J usage is TRBJ2-3, with 12 bases identical to TRBD2. The CDR3 is 19 residues long. Looked up from germline, CDR1 is SGHAT and CDR2 is FQNNGV. V dropped 4 bases and J dropped 0; count of bases not matched to a gene: 11. Here the CDR3 DNA reads TGTGCCAGCAGCTCCACGCCAGGGGGGACTAGCGGGAGCACAGATACGCAGTATTTT. Its translation: CASSSTPGGTSGSTDTQYF.

This clonotype has a count of ten or more. V usage is TRBV7-2 and J usage is TRBJ2-3; no clear D. This CDR3 has 11 amino acids. The germline CDR1 and CDR2 sequences are SGHTA and FQGNSA. Trimming shortened V by 5 bases and J by 7 bases, and 7 bases separated the two germline ends. CDR3 coding DNA: TGTGCCAGCAGCCGATGGAATACGCAGTATTTT. Its translation is CASSRWNTQYF.

This clonotype was counted a few times. The genes are TRBV10-3 and TRBJ1-4; no reliable D call. This CDR3 is 15 amino acids long. Germline V gives CDR1 ENHRY, CDR2 SYGVKD. Trimming left V 3 bases short and J 5 bases short, with 13 bases between. The CDR3 region is CAISDPGSPNEKLFF. CDR3 coding DNA: TGTGCCATCAGTGACCCCGGGAGCCCCAATGAAAAACTGTTTTTT.